This entry features one T cell receptor beta chain sequence. The source of the sample is a study of CD8 T cells in Susac syndrome. Germline loops: CDR1 MNHEY, CDR2 SMNVEV (reference sequence). The V gene lost 6 bases and the J gene lost 2 bases, with 7 bases spanning the gap. There are 12 residues in the CDR3. RNA, at roughly 0.5 to 1 ug, was reverse transcribed with random hexamers. TCRdb used MiXCR to reprocess the immunoSEQ multiplex PCR reads, holding one entry per CDR3 protein. The data show more than 130,000 distinct CDR3 sequences, approximately 93% seen once. Negative isolation yielded CD4+ and CD8+ T cells, and FACS enriched TEMRA cells.

This clonotype was obtained from a human donor in good health. The sequencing sample was made of CD8+ T cells from PBMCs. This chain links TRBV27 with TRBJ1-1; no clear D gene. The CDR3 DNA reads TGTGCCAGCAGGGGTCATAACACTGAAGCTTTCTTT. Its translation: CASRGHNTEAFF.